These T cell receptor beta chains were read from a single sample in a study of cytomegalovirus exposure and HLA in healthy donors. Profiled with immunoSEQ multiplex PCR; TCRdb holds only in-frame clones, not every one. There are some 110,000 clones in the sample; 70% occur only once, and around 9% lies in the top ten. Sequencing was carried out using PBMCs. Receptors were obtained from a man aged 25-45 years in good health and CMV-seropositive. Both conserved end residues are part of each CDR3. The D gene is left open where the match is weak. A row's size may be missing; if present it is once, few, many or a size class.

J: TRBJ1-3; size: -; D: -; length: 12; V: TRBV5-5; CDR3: CASRGPGNTIYF; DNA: TGTGCCAGCCGGGGTCCTGGAAACACCATATATTTT
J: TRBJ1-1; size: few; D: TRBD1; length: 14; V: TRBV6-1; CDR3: CASGQGWGNTEAFF; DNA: TGTGCCAGCGGACAGGGTTGGGGGAACACTGAAGCTTTCTTT
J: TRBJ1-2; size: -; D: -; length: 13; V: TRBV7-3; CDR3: CASSFSGGYGYTF; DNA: TGTGCCAGCAGCTTTTCCGGGGGCTATGGCTACACCTTC
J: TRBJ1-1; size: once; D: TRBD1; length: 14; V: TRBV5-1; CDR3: CASFPDRGTQGAFF; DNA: TGCGCCAGCTTCCCGGACAGGGGAACGCAAGGAGCTTTCTTT
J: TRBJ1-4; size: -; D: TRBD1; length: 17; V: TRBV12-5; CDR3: CASGFHFRGQGEEKLFF; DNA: TGTGCTAGTGGTTTCCATTTTAGGGGACAGGGGGAGGAAAAACTGTTTTTT
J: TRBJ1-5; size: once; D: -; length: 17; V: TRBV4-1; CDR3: CASSQDRTGFNNQPQHF; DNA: TGCGCCAGCAGCCAAGATAGAACAGGGTTCAACAATCAGCCCCAGCATTTT
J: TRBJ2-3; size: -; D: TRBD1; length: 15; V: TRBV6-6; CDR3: CASTDRGLNTDTQYF; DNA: TGTGCCAGCACCGACAGGGGGCTGAATACAGATACGCAGTATTTT
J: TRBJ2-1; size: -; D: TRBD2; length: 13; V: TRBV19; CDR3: CASSQAGESEQFF; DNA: TGTGCCAGTAGTCAAGCGGGAGAATCTGAGCAGTTCTTC
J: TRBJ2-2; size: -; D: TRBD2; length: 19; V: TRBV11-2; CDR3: CASSFPPLSEREVTGELFF; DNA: TGTGCCAGCAGCTTCCCCCCCCTTTCGGAGCGGGAGGTCACCGGGGAGCTGTTTTTT
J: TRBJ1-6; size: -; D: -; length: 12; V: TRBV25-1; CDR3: CASSVQGPPLHF; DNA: TGTGCCAGCAGTGTACAGGGTCCACCCCTCCACTTT
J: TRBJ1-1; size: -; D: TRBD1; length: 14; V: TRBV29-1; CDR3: CSVELTGGYTEAFF; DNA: TGCAGCGTTGAACTGACAGGGGGCTACACTGAAGCTTTCTTT
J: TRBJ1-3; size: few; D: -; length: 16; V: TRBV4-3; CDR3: CASSQGDRVAGNTIYF; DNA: TGCGCCAGCAGCCAAGGAGACAGAGTGGCTGGAAACACCATATATTTT
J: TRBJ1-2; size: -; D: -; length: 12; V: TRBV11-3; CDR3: CASSRGDHGYTF; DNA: TGTGCCAGCAGCCGGGGAGACCATGGCTACACCTTC
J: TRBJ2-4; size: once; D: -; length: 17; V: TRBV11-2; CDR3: CASLPGAHGVAKNIQYF; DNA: TGTGCCAGCCTCCCAGGGGCTCACGGGGTAGCCAAAAACATTCAGTACTTC
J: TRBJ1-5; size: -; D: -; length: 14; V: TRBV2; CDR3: CASNQGTSNQPQHF; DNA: TGTGCCAGCAACCAGGGAACGAGCAATCAGCCCCAGCATTTT
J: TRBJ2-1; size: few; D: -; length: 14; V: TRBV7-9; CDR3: CASSSITGFDEQFF; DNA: TGTGCCAGCAGCTCGATCACAGGTTTCGATGAGCAGTTCTTC
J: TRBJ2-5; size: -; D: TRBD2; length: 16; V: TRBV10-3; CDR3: CAISDPGLAGKETQYF; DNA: TGTGCCATCAGTGACCCCGGACTAGCGGGAAAAGAGACCCAGTACTTC
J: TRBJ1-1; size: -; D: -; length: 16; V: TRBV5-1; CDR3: CASSFGVGDGNTEAFF; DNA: TGCGCCAGCAGCTTTGGCGTGGGAGACGGGAACACTGAAGCTTTCTTT
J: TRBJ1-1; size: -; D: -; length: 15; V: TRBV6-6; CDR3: CASSQATVMNTEAFF; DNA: TGTGCCAGCAGTCAGGCGACAGTTATGAACACTGAAGCTTTCTTT
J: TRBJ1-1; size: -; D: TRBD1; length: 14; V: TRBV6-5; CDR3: CASRSGTGNTEAFF; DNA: TGTGCCAGCAGATCCGGGACAGGGAACACTGAAGCTTTCTTT
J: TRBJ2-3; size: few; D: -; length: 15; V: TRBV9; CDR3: CASSVRGDFWDTQYF; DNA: TGTGCCAGCAGCGTACGCGGGGACTTTTGGGATACGCAGTATTTT
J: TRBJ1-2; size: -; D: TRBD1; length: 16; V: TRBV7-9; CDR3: CASSLPGTANYYGYTF; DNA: TGTGCCAGCAGCTTACCCGGGACAGCGAACTACTATGGCTACACCTTC
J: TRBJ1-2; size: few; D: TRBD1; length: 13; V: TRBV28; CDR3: CASSLTGDYGYTF; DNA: TGTGCCAGCAGTTTAACAGGGGACTATGGCTACACCTTC
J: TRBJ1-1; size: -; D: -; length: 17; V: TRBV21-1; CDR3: CASSKNRQGASNTEAFF; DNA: TGTGCCAGCAGCAAAAATCGGCAGGGCGCCTCGAACACTGAAGCTTTCTTT
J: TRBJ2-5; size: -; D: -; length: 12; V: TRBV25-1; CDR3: CASSGAGETQYF; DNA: TGTGCCAGCAGTGGAGCGGGAGAGACCCAGTACTTC
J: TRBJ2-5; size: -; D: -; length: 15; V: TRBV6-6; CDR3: CASSYSGQLQETQYF; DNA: TGTGCCAGCAGTTACTCTGGACAACTCCAAGAGACCCAGTACTTC
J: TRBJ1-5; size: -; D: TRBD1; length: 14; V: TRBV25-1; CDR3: CASSQTGLNQPQHF; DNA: TGTGCCAGCAGTCAGACAGGGCTCAATCAGCCCCAGCATTTT
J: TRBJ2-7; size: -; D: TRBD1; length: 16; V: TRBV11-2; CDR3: CASSLTDRGRLYEQYF; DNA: TGTGCCAGCAGCTTAACGGACAGGGGGCGACTCTACGAGCAGTACTTC
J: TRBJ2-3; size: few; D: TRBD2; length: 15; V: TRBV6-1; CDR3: CASSELAGGPDTQYF; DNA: TGTGCCAGCAGTGAACTAGCGGGGGGCCCAGATACGCAGTATTTT
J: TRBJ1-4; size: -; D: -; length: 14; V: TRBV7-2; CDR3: CASSPAGANEKLFF; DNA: TGTGCCAGCAGTCCCGCAGGGGCTAATGAAAAACTGTTTTTT
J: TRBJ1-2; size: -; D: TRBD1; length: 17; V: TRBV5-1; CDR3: CASSLEGDRGANYGYTF; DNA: TGCGCCAGCAGCTTGGAGGGCGACAGGGGGGCTAACTATGGCTACACCTTC